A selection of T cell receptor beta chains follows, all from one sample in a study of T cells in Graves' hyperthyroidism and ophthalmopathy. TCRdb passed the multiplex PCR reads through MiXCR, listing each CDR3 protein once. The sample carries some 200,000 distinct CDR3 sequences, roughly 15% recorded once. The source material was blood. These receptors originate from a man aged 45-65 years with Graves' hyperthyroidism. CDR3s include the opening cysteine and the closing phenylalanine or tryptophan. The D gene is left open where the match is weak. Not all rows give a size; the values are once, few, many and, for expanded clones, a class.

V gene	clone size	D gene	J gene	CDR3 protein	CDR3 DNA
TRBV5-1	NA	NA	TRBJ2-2	CASSLEADSGELFF	TGCGCCAGCAGCTTGGAGGCGGACAGCGGGGAGCTGTTTTTT
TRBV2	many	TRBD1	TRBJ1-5	CASSGTGGLGQPQHF	TGTGCCAGCAGTGGGACAGGGGGGTTGGGTCAGCCCCAGCATTTT
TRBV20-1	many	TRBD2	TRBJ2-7	CSAPGRTSGRQSSYEQYF	TGCAGTGCTCCCGGACGGACTAGCGGGAGGCAGAGCTCCTACGAGCAGTACTTC
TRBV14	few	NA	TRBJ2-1	CASSHDWNEQFF	TGTGCCAGCAGCCATGATTGGAATGAGCAGTTCTTC
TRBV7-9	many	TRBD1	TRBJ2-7	CASSRDRGYEQYF	TGTGCCAGCAGCCGGGACAGGGGATACGAGCAGTACTTC
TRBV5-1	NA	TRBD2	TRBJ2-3	CASSLDSGRAGDTQYF	TGCGCCAGCAGCTTGGATTCCGGGAGGGCCGGAGATACGCAGTATTTT
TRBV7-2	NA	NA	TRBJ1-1	CASSLGGGVLMAFF	TGTGCCAGCAGCTTAGGTGGGGGGGTGCTGATGGCTTTCTTT
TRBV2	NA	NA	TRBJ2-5	CASSEAGTGITQYF	TGTGCCAGCAGTGAAGCTGGGACGGGGATAACCCAGTACTTC
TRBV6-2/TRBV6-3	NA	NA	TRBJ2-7	CASSGFRNSYEQYF	TGTGCCAGCAGCGGGTTCAGGAACTCCTACGAGCAGTACTTC
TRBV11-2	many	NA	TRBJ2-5	CASSLQGLRKEAQYF	TGTGCCAGCAGCTTACAGGGGTTGCGAAAAGAGGCCCAGTACTTC
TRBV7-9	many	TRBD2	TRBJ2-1	CASSATSGRYNEQFF	TGTGCCAGCAGTGCGACTAGCGGGAGATACAATGAGCAGTTCTTC
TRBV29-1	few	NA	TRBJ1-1	CSVDSDTEAFF	TGCAGCGTTGATTCTGACACTGAAGCTTTCTTT
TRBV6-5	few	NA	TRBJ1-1	CASSSVDGHTEAFF	TGTGCCAGCAGTTCCGTGGACGGACACACTGAAGCTTTCTTT
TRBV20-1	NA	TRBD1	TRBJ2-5	CSAGAGGGNQETQYF	TGCAGTGCTGGAGCAGGGGGCGGGAACCAAGAGACCCAGTACTTC
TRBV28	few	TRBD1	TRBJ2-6	CASSLYGTGGAGANVLTF	TGTGCCAGCAGTTTATACGGGACAGGGGGCGCTGGGGCCAACGTCCTGACTTTC
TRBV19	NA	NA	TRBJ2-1	CASSIEGQLSYNEQFF	TGTGCCAGTAGTATAGAGGGCCAACTTTCCTACAATGAGCAGTTCTTC
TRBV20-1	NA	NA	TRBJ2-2	CSAGPLNQNTGELFF	TGCAGTGCCGGCCCCTTGAACCAAAACACCGGGGAGCTGTTTTTT
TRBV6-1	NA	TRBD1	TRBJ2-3	CASSQRQGTDTQYF	TGTGCCAGCAGTCAACGACAGGGGACAGATACGCAGTATTTT
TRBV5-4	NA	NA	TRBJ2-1	CASSLYGEYNEQFF	TGTGCCAGCAGCTTGTATGGGGAGTACAATGAGCAGTTCTTC
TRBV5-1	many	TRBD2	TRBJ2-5	CASSSSAERGETQYF	TGCGCCAGCAGCTCGTCGGCTGAGCGGGGAGAGACCCAGTACTTC
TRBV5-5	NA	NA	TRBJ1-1	CASSSGMNTEAFF	TGTGCCAGCAGCTCGGGGATGAACACTGAAGCTTTCTTT
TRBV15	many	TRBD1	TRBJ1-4	CATSRATGAPNEKLFF	TGTGCCACCAGCAGAGCGACAGGGGCCCCTAATGAAAAACTGTTTTTT
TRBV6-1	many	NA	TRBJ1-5	CASTNLQGQPQHF	TGTGCCAGCACCAATTTACAAGGTCAGCCCCAGCATTTT
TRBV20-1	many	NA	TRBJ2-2	CSASPSLNTGELFF	TGCAGTGCTAGTCCGTCTTTGAACACCGGGGAGCTGTTTTTT
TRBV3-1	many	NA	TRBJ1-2	CASSQDAAIYGYTF	TGTGCCAGCAGCCAAGACGCAGCGATCTATGGCTACACCTTC
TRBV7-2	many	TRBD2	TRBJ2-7	CASSVGLAQGYEQYF	TGTGCCAGCAGCGTGGGACTAGCGCAGGGCTACGAGCAGTACTTC
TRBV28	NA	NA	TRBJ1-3	CASRGAPGVSGNTIYF	TGTGCCAGCCGGGGGGCCCCTGGGGTTTCTGGAAACACCATATATTTT
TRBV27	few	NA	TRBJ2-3	CASSPTPGTRGTQYF	TGTGCCAGCAGTCCTACCCCCGGGACGAGGGGGACGCAGTATTTT
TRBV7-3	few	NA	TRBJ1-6	CASSLTGLGNSPLHF	TGTGCCAGCAGCTTAACGGGTTTGGGGAATTCACCCCTCCACTTT
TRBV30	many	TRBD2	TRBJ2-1	CAFGLAGSAGGGEQFF	TGTGCTTTCGGACTAGCGGGATCCGCTGGTGGAGGTGAGCAGTTCTTC
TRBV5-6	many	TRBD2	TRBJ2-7	CASSHRLAGKTYEQYF	TGTGCCAGCAGCCACCGACTAGCGGGAAAAACCTACGAGCAGTACTTC
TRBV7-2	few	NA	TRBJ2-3	CASSLSLLSTDTQYF	TGTGCCAGCAGCTTAAGTCTATTGAGCACAGATACGCAGTATTTT
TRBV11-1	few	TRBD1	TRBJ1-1	CASSLPPGTGVNTEAFF	TGTGCCAGCAGCTTACCCCCCGGGACAGGGGTGAACACTGAAGCTTTCTTT
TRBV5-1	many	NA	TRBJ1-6	CASSLRPGGDSPLHF	TGCGCCAGCAGCTTGCGACCCGGGGGGGATTCACCCCTCCACTTT
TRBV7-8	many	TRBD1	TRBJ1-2	CASSHRTGNYGYTF	TGTGCCAGCAGCCATCGGACAGGGAACTATGGCTACACCTTC
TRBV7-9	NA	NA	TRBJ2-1	CAGRMSSYNEQFF	TGTGCCGGACGGATGAGCTCCTACAATGAGCAGTTCTTC
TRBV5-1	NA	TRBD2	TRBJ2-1	CASSRGMGEQFF	TGTGCCTCCTCGCGGGGGATGGGTGAGCAGTTCTTC
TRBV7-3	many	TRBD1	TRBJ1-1	CASSSTGGSTEAFF	TGTGCCAGCAGCTCGACAGGGGGCAGCACTGAAGCTTTCTTT
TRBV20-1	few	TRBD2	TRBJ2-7	CSAGTSGNYEQYF	TGCAGTGCCGGGACTAGCGGTAATTACGAGCAGTACTTC
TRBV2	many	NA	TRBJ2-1	CASSGGEAYNEQFF	TGTGCCAGCAGTGGAGGGGAGGCGTACAATGAGCAGTTCTTC
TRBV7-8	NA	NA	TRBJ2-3	CASSPSGTDTRYF	TGTGCCAGCAGCCCCTCAGGGACGGATACGCGGTATTTT
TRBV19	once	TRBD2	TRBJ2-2	CASSSTGRSNTGELFF	TGTGCCAGTAGTTCCACCGGGAGGTCAAACACCGGGGAGCTGTTTTTT
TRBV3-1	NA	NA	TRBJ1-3	CASSQSPGSGNTIYF	TGTGCCAGCAGCCAATCGCCAGGGAGTGGAAACACCATATATTTT
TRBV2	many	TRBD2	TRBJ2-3	CASSAGGVVGPTDTQYF	TGTGCCAGCAGCGCGGGGGGCGTAGTGGGTCCCACAGATACGCAGTATTTT
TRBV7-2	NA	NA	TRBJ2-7	CASSLRASSYEQYF	TGTGCCAGCAGCTTAAGGGCATCCTCCTACGAGCAGTACTTC
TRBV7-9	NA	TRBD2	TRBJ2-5	CASSPPSGTQETQYF	TGTGCCAGCAGCCCCCCTAGCGGTACCCAAGAGACCCAGTACTTC
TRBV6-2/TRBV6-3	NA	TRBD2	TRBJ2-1	CASRLAGSPYNEQFF	TGTGCCAGCAGACTAGCGGGGAGCCCCTACAATGAGCAGTTCTTC
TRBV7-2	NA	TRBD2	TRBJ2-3	CASSLFSSGTDTQYF	TGTGCCAGCAGCTTGTTTTCTAGCGGGACAGATACGCAGTATTTT
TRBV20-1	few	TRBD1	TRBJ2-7	CSARAGTGLHFSYEQYF	TGCAGTGCTAGGGCCGGGACAGGGCTCCATTTCTCCTACGAGCAGTACTTC
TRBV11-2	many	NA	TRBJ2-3	CASSLGPGGGSTDTQYF	TGTGCCAGCAGCTTAGGTCCTGGGGGCGGAAGCACAGATACGCAGTATTTT
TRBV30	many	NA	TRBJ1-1	CAWIDSIEAFF	TGTGCCTGGATCGATAGTATTGAAGCTTTCTTT